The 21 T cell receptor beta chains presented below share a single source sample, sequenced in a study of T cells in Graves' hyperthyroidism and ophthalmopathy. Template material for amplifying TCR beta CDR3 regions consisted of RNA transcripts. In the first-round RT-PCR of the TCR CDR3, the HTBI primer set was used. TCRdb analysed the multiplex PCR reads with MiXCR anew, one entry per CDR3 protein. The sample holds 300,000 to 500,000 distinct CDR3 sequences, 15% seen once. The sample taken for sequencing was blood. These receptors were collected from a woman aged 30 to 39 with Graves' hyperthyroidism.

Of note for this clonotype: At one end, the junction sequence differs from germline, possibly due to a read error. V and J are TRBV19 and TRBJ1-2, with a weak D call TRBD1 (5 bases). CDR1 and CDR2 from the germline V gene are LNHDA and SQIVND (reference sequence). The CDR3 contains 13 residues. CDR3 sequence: CASSLDSLYGYTF. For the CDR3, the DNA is TGTGCCAGTAGTCTAGACAGCCTCTATGGCTACACCTTC.

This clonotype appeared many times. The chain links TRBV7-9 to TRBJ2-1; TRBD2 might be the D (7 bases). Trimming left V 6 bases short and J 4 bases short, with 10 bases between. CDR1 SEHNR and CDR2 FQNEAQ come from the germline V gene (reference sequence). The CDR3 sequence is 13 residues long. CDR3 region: CASRGGGYNEQFF. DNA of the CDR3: TGTGCCAGCAGGGGAGGGGGGTACAATGAGCAGTTCTTC.

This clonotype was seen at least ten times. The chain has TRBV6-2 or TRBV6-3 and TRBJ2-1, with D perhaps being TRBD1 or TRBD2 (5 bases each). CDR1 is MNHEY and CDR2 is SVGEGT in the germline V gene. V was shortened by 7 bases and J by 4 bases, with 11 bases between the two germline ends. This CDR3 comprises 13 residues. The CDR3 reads CASTVGVYNEQFF. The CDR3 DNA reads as TGTGCCAGCACTGTGGGGGTTTACAATGAGCAGTTCTTC.

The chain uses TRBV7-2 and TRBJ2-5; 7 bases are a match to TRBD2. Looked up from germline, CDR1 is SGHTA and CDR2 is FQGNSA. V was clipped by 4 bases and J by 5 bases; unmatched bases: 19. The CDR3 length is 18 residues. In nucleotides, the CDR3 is TGTGCCAGCAGCTCGAACGTGGTGGGCGGGAGTTCCTGGGAGACCCAGTACTTC. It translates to CASSSNVVGGSSWETQYF.

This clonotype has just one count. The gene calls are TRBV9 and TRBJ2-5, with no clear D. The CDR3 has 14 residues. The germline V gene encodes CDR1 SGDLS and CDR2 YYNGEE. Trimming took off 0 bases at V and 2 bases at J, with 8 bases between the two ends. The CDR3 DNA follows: TGTGCCAGCAGCGTAGAGGGTACACAAGAGACCCAGTACTTC. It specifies CASSVEGTQETQYF.

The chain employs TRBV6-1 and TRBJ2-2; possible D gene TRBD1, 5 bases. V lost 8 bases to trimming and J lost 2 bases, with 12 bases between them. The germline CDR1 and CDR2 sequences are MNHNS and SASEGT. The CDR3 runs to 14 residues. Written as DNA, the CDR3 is TGTGCCAGCCATTCACAGGTCAACACCGGGGAGCTGTTTTTT. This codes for CASHSQVNTGELFF.

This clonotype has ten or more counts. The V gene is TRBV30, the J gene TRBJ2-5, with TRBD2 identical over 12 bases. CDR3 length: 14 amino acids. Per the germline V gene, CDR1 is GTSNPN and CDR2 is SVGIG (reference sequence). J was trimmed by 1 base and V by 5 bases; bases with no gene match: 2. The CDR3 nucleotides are TGTGCCTGGGCGGGACTAGCGGGCCAAGAGACCCAGTACTTC. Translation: CAWAGLAGQETQYF.

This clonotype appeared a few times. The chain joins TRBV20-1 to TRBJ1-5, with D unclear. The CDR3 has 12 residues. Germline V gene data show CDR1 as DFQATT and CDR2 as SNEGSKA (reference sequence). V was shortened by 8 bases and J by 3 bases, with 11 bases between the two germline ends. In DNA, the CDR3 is TGCAGTATCTCCGGATACAATCAGCCCCAGCATTTT. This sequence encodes CSISGYNQPQHF.

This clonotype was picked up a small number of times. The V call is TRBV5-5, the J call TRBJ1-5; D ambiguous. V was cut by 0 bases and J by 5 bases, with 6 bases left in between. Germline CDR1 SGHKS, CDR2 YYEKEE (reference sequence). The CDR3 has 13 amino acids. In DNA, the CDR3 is TGTGCCAGCAGCTTGGGGTCAGATCAGCCCCAGCATTTT. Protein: CASSLGSDQPQHF.

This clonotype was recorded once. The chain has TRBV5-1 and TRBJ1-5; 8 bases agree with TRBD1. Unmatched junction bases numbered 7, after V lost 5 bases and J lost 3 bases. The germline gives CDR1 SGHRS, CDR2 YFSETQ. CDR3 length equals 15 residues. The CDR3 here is CASSRAGGYNQPQHF. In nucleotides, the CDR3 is TGCGCCAGCAGTAGGGCAGGGGGCTACAATCAGCCCCAGCATTTT.

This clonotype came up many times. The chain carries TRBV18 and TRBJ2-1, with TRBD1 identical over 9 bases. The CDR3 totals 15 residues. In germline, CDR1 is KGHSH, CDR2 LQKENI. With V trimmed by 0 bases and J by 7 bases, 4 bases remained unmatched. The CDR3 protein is CASSPPEQGANEQFF. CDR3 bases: TGTGCCAGCTCACCACCGGAACAGGGGGCGAATGAGCAGTTCTTC.

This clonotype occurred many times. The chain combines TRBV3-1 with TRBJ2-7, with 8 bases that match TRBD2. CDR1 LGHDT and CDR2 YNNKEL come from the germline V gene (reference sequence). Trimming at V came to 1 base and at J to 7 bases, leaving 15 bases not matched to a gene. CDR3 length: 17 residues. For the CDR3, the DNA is TGTGCCAGCAGCCAAGGCTCGGACAAGCGGGAGTGGGTTGAGCAGTACTTC. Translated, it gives CASSQGSDKREWVEQYF.

CDR3 region: CASTTRNGYGYTF. As DNA, the CDR3 is TGTGCCAGCACCACGAGGAACGGCTATGGCTACACCTTC. The chain is built from TRBV6-1 and TRBJ1-2; D gene uncertain. Germline-derived CDR1 and CDR2 are MNHNS and SASEGT. The CDR3 runs to 13 residues. Trimming took off 7 bases at V and 4 bases at J, with 13 bases between the two ends.

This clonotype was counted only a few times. This CDR3 reads CASSQDWTGAYGYTF. The CDR3 DNA follows: TGTGCCAGCAGCCAAGACTGGACAGGGGCGTATGGCTACACCTTC. The chain carries TRBV4-2 and TRBJ1-2, with 9 bases that match TRBD1. Germline V gives CDR1 LGHNA, CDR2 YNFKEQ. V trimming: 0 bases; J trimming: 5 bases; junction bases outside the gene matches: 4. CDR3 length equals 15 residues.

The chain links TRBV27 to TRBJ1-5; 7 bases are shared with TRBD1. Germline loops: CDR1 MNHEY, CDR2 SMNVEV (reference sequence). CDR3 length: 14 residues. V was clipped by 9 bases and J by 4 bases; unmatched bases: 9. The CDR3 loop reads CASQLTGANQPQHF. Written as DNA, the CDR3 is TGTGCCAGTCAGCTTACAGGGGCTAATCAGCCCCAGCATTTT.

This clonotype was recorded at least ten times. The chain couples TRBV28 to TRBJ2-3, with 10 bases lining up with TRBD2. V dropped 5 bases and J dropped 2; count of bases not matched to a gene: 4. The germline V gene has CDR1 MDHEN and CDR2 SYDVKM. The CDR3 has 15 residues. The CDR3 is CASSLAGASTDTQYF. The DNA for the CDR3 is TGTGCCAGCAGTCTAGCGGGAGCTTCCACAGATACGCAGTATTTT.

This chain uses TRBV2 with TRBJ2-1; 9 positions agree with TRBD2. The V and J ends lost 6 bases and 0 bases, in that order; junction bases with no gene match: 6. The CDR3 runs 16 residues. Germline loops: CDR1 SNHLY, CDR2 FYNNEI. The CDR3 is CASRGLAASSYNEQFF. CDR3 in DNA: TGTGCCAGCAGGGGACTAGCTGCCAGCTCCTACAATGAGCAGTTCTTC. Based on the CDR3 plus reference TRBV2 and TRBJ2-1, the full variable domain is EPEVTQTPSHQVTQMGQEVILRCVPISNHLYFYWYRQILGQKVEFLVSFYNNEISEKSEIFDDQFSVERPDGSNFTLKIRSTKLEDSAMYFCASRGLAASSYNEQFFGPGTRLTVL.

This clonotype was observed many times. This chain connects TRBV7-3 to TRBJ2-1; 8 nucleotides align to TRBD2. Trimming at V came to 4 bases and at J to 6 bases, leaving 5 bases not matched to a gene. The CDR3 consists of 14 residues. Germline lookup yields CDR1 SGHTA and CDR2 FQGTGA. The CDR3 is CASSSSGSPNEQFF. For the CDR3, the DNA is TGTGCCAGCAGCTCAAGCGGGAGTCCCAATGAGCAGTTCTTC.

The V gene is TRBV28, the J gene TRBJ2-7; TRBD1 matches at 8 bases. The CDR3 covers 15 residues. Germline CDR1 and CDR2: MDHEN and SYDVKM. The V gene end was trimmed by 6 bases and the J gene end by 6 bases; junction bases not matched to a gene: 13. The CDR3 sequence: CASRSPTGVGSEQYF. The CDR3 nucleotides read TGTGCCAGCAGGTCCCCGACAGGGGTCGGGTCCGAGCAGTACTTC.

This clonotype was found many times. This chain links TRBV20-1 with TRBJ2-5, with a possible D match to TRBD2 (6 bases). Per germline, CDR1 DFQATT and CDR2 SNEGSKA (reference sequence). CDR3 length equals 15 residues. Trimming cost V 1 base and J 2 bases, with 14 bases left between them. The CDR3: CSARVDIAEQETQYF. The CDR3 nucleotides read TGCAGTGCTAGAGTTGACATAGCGGAACAAGAGACCCAGTACTTC.

The CDR3 bases are TGCAGTGCCCACGGGACAGGGGGCAGTCAGCCCCAGCATTTT. Translating gives CSAHGTGGSQPQHF. This chain uses TRBV20-1 with TRBJ1-5, with 12 nucleotides matching TRBD1. The V segment lost 6 bases and the J segment 6 bases; nucleotides outside the gene matches: 6. This CDR3 is 14 amino acids long. The germline V gene has CDR1 DFQATT and CDR2 SNEGSKA (reference sequence).